This TCR beta chain comes out of a study of B cell selection in AIRE deficiency. Assay used: immunoSEQ multiplex PCR; TCRdb lists only in-frame clones, some missing. The table has approximately 26,000 clones, 92% seen once. Regulatory T cells were sorted as CD4+CD25hiCD127low/negative. The CDR3 spans 15 residues. In germline, CDR1 is LGHNA, CDR2 YSLEER. Trimming stripped 2 bases from V and 0 bases from J, with 8 bases between. Sample: CD4+CD25+ Tregs sorted from PBMCs. The TCR was taken from a human donor in good health. V is TRBV4-3 and J is TRBJ2-4; D gene ambiguous. CDR3 bases: TGCGCCAGCAGCCAAAGCCGCGTAGCCAAAAACATTCAGTACTTC. Amino acids: CASSQSRVAKNIQYF.